The present T cell receptor (beta chain) was sequenced within a study of beta chain features in type 1 diabetes. Study-level points and caveats: HLA influence on TCRB rearrangement stayed unresolved here. Over-representation of high TCR-expressing cells was a possible consequence of cDNA sequencing.

Notes on this clone: Its antigen is unidentified.

The germline V and J ends were trimmed by 3 bases and 3 bases, with 16 bases remaining between them. Germline V gene sequence: CDR1 SGHRS, CDR2 YFSETQ. This CDR3 has 16 amino acids. Every bit of the isolated RNA underwent reverse transcription, so sequencing read expressed TCRB transcripts. Clones were sequenced by immunoSEQ multiplex PCR, and TCRdb holds only the in-frame ones, with some missing. Of roughly 500,000 clones listed, roughly 31% were seen once; the top ten hold roughly 0.06%. This sequence originates from a man younger than 35 in good health. The chain is built from TRBV5-1 and TRBJ2-1, with D possibly being TRBD2 (6 bases). The sequencing input was naive CD4+ T cells from blood. The CDR3 DNA sequence: TGCGCCAGCAGCTCATCCGGGACTCTCCTCTACAATGAGCAGTTCTTC. Protein product: CASSSSGTLLYNEQFF.